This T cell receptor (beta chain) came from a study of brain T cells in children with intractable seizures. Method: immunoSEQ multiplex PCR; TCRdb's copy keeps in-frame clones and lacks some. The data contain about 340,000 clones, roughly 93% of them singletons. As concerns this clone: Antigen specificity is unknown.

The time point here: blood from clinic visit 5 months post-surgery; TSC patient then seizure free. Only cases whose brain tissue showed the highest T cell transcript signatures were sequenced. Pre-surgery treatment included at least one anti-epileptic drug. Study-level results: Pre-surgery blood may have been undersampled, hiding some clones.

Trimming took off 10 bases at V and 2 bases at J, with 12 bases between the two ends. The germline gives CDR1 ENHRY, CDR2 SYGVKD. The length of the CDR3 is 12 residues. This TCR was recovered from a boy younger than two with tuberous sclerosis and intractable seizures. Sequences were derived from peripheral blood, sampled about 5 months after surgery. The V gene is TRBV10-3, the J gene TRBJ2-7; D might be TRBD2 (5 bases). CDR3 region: CATSIGTYEQYF. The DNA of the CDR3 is TGTGCCACTTCGATCGGGACCTACGAGCAGTACTTC.